This T cell receptor beta chain was retrieved from a study of beta chain features in type 1 diabetes. The length of the CDR3 is 11 residues. The germline V gene encodes CDR1 DFQATT and CDR2 SNEGSKA (reference sequence). V was trimmed by 5 bases and J by 7 bases, leaving 11 bases between them. General study points: When Type 1 diabetes patients were examined, their TCRB CDR3s proved moderately but significantly shorter in all four CD4+ subsets. Over-representation of high TCR-expressing cells was a possible consequence of cDNA sequencing.

Sequenced material consisted of expressed TCRB transcripts (all of the isolated RNA was reverse transcribed). Profiling relied on immunoSEQ multiplex PCR, and the TCRdb table lists in-frame clones only, not all of them. Found here are just over 600,000 clones, roughly 16% of them singletons; the top ten hold about 0.097%. With regard to this clone: Its antigen is not known.

This clonotype originated in a man younger than 30 in good health. The specimen was naive CD4+ T cells from blood. The chain couples TRBV20-1 to TRBJ1-2, with D perhaps TRBD1 (5 bases). The CDR3 here is CSAGRQFGYTF. The DNA of the CDR3 is TGCAGTGCTGGTAGACAGTTTGGCTACACCTTC.